These 18 T cell receptor beta chains share one sample of origin, sequenced in a study of vaccination and CD4 T cells after COVID-19. Sequenced with the Oncomine TCR Beta short-read assay was DNA taken from cultured CD4+ T cells. TCRdb re-called the PCR reads with MiXCR, one entry per CDR3 protein. The data hold about 18,000 distinct CDR3 sequences, with 53% observed a single time. Their specific antigens are unknown. Stated treatment: roughly 10-day PBMC culture with coronavirus spike peptide pools or control peptides (ViraFEST assay). This material consisted of CD4+ T cells from blood, cultured in vitro, taken before SARS-CoV-2 vaccination. The receptor source for this set is a human donor who had recovered from COVID-19.

The chain joins TRBV7-9 to TRBJ2-7; D might be TRBD1 (6 bases). V lost 11 bases and J 0 bases, leaving 14 bases between the germline ends. This CDR3 region has 13 residues. Germline lookup yields CDR1 SEHNR and CDR2 FQNEAQ (reference sequence). The CDR3 reads CASNRDISYEQYF. CDR3 in DNA: TGTGCCTCGAACCGGGACATCTCCTACGAGCAGTACTTC. Supplemented by reference TRBV7-9 and TRBJ2-7, the full variable domain reads DTGVSQNPRHKITKRGQNVTFRCDPISEHNRLYWYRQTLGQGPEFLTYFQNEAQLEKSRLLSDRFSAERPKGSFSTLEIQRTEQGDSAMYLCASNRDISYEQYFGPGTRLTVT.

This clonotype was seen a few times. This chain connects TRBV19 to TRBJ2-7; 11 nucleotides align to TRBD2. CDR1 is LNHDA, CDR2 SQIVND, per germline (reference sequence). With 2 bases clipped from V and 5 bases from J, the junction kept 5 bases outside the gene matches. CDR3 length equals 15 residues. In nucleotides, the CDR3 is TGTGCCAGTAGTATAAGTAGCGGGAGGGCCCACGAGCAGTACTTC. Protein: CASSISSGRAHEQYF.

The CDR3 reads CASSPMGGGPYEQYF. As DNA, the CDR3 is TGTGCCAGCAGTCCCATGGGGGGGGGGCCCTACGAGCAGTACTTC. V is TRBV6-1 and J is TRBJ2-7, with D possibly matching TRBD2 (7 bases). The CDR3 covers 15 residues. V lost 5 bases and J lost 2, with 16 bases in between. Germline V CDR1 and CDR2: MNHNS, SASEGT.

This chain joins TRBV27 and TRBJ1-5; D uncertain. CDR1 is MNHEY and CDR2 is SMNVEV in the germline V gene (reference sequence). The CDR3 loop spans 13 amino acids. V was pared by 2 bases and J by 6 bases, with 8 bases between. In DNA form, the CDR3 reads TGTGCCAGCAGTTTAGTTTTGGGTCAGCCCCAGCATTTT. Its translation: CASSLVLGQPQHF.

The rearrangement uses TRBV6-1 and TRBJ2-4, with a tentative D call TRBD2 (7 bases). The CDR3 runs 13 residues. Trimming removed 7 bases at V and 8 bases at J, with 15 bases between. Germline-derived CDR1 and CDR2 are MNHNS and SASEGT. The CDR3: CASNRGAGDIQYF. CDR3 in DNA: TGTGCCAGCAACCGGGGGGCTGGCGACATTCAGTACTTC.

In its sample, this clonotype was seen a few times. The chain employs TRBV7-9 and TRBJ1-1, with unresolved D. The CDR3 is 12 residues long. Germline values: CDR1 SEHNR, CDR2 FQNEAQ (reference sequence). Trimming removed 8 bases from V and 3 bases from J, with 10 bases in between. This CDR3 is CASAPAYTEAFF. CDR3 bases: TGTGCCAGCGCCCCTGCATACACTGAAGCTTTCTTT.

The rearrangement uses TRBV6-2 or TRBV6-3 and TRBJ2-7, with TRBD1 matching over 11 bases. V lost 6 bases and J lost 2; bases outside the gene matches: 3. In germline, CDR1 is MNHEY, CDR2 SVGEGT. The CDR3 runs 14 residues. The CDR3 reads CASRGQGAAYEQYF. The CDR3, as DNA: TGTGCCAGCAGAGGACAGGGGGCAGCCTACGAGCAGTACTTC.

This clonotype came up a few times. CDR3 in DNA: TGCAGTGCTAGAGATCCCAGCGGCAACACAGATACGCAGTATTTT. Its protein is CSARDPSGNTDTQYF. V gene TRBV20-1 combines with J gene TRBJ2-3; tentative D call: TRBD2 (5 bases). Germline-derived CDR1 and CDR2 are DFQATT and SNEGSKA (reference sequence). The V gene lost 0 bases and the J gene lost 2 bases, with 12 bases spanning the gap. The CDR3 is 15 residues long.

The J gene is TRBJ1-1, the V gene TRBV28; D ambiguous. This CDR3 has 16 residues. V was trimmed by 2 bases and J by 0 bases, leaving 13 bases between them. In germline, CDR1 is MDHEN, CDR2 SYDVKM. CDR3: CASSLVPDGLNTEAFF. Here the CDR3 DNA reads TGTGCCAGCAGTTTAGTCCCGGACGGACTGAACACTGAAGCTTTCTTT.

This clonotype was seen a few times. V gene TRBV6-2 or TRBV6-3 combines with J gene TRBJ1-1, with TRBD1 as a possible D gene (6 bases). V was cut by 9 bases and J by 6 bases, with 17 bases left in between. Germline V gene lookup returns CDR1 MNHEY and CDR2 SVGEGT. CDR3 size: 13 residues. The CDR3 sequence: CASTRTGRAEAFF. CDR3 bases: TGTGCCAGTACCAGAACAGGGCGGGCTGAAGCTTTCTTT.

This chain links TRBV10-3 with TRBJ1-1, with D possibly TRBD1 on 6 matching bases. V shed 6 bases and J shed 7 bases, with 12 bases lying between them. Germline values: CDR1 ENHRY, CDR2 SYGVKD. The CDR3 extends over 12 amino acids. DNA for the CDR3: TGTGCCATCAGGGGGGCAACTAATGAAGCTTTCTTT. Its protein product is CAIRGATNEAFF.

The V gene is TRBV6-2 or TRBV6-3, the J gene TRBJ1-1, with 8 bases aligning to TRBD1. The CDR3 spans 13 residues. The trim removed 1 base at V and 7 bases at J, leaving 2 bases unmatched. The germline CDR1 and CDR2 sequences are MNHEY and SVGEGT. The CDR3 DNA reads as TGTGCCAGCAGTTACTTCGGGACAGGTGAAGCTTTCTTT. Translating gives CASSYFGTGEAFF.

CDR3 in amino acids: CASSRGLASYEQYF. The CDR3 DNA sequence: TGCGCCAGCAGCCGTGGACTAGCTTCTTACGAGCAGTACTTC. The rearrangement links TRBV5-1 to TRBJ2-7; 8 bases agree with TRBD2. Germline lookup yields CDR1 SGHRS and CDR2 YFSETQ. V was clipped by 4 bases and J by 4 bases; unmatched bases: 7. This CDR3 has 14 residues.

This clonotype was counted between two and nine times. The chain employs TRBV7-3 and TRBJ2-7; 7 bases are shared with TRBD1. With 2 bases clipped from V and 2 bases from J, the junction kept 6 bases outside the gene matches. The germline V gene encodes CDR1 SGHTA and CDR2 FQGTGA. The CDR3 extends over 15 amino acids. This CDR3 reads CASSLGWDSTYEQYF. CDR3 nucleotides: TGTGCCAGCAGCTTAGGATGGGACAGCACCTACGAGCAGTACTTC.

This clonotype was recorded a few times. The J gene is TRBJ1-1, the V gene TRBV20-1; D not resolved. The CDR3 has 13 amino acids. V was pared by 3 bases and J by 1 base, with 9 bases between. Per the germline V gene, CDR1 is DFQATT and CDR2 is SNEGSKA (reference sequence). The DNA of the CDR3 is TGCAGTGCTAGCCCGGTTACGAACACTGAAGCTTTCTTT. This sequence encodes CSASPVTNTEAFF.

By sample share, this clonotype is medium-sized. This rearrangement joins TRBV11-1 to TRBJ1-6, with D unresolved. The V gene's germline CDR1 is SGHAT and CDR2 FQDESV (reference sequence). The CDR3 loop spans 13 amino acids. V lost 1 base, J lost 10 bases, and 8 bases lay in between. The CDR3 nucleotides are TGTGCCAGCAGCTTAGTGAAAGCGTCACCCCTCCACTTT. Translation: CASSLVKASPLHF. Together with reference TRBV11-1 and TRBJ1-6, the CDR3 gives the full variable domain: EAEVAQSPRYKITEKSQAVAFWCDPISGHATLYWYRQILGQGPELLVQFQDESVVDDSQLPKDRFSAERLKGVDSTLKIQPAELGDSAMYLCASSLVKASPLHFGNGTRLTVT.

The V and J genes are TRBV5-6 and TRBJ2-2; D may match TRBD1 or TRBD2 (5 bases each). This CDR3 has 18 amino acids. The germline CDR1 and CDR2 sequences are SGHDT and YYEEEE. Trimming cost V 4 bases and J 2 bases, with 21 bases left between them. In DNA form, the CDR3 reads TGTGCCAGCAGCCCGCTGGGGGTAGGGATGGGAAACACCGGGGAGCTGTTTTTT. Encoded protein: CASSPLGVGMGNTGELFF.

The V and J genes are TRBV20-1 and TRBJ2-3; TRBD2 matches 9 bases. This CDR3 is built from 14 residues. The V segment lost 5 bases and the J segment 3 bases; nucleotides outside the gene matches: 6. CDR1 is DFQATT, CDR2 SNEGSKA, per germline (reference sequence). CDR3 bases: TGCAGTGCTGCGGAGCGGGAGGTAACAGATACGCAGTATTTT. Its protein is CSAAEREVTDTQYF.